Listed here are 32 T cell receptor beta chains from one sample, sequenced in a study of blood T cell repertoires in COVID-19. Produced via immunoSEQ multiplex PCR; TCRdb's table is partial and in-frame only. The sample includes 250,000 to 350,000 clones, more than 75% of them seen just once. Material for sequencing was PBMCs or T cells enriched from blood (not recorded which). These receptors were obtained from a woman aged 25-40 years who had recovered from COVID-19.

The chain is built from TRBV27 and TRBJ2-1, with a possible D match to TRBD1 (6 bases). V shed 2 bases and J shed 4 bases, with 12 bases lying between them. Germline CDR1 reads MNHEY; CDR2 reads SMNVEV (reference sequence). The CDR3 is made up of 15 amino acids. The DNA of the CDR3 is TGTGCCAGCAGTTTAATCAGGGGCGCTTACAATGAGCAGTTCTTC. It codes for CASSLIRGAYNEQFF.

This clone was found once. J is TRBJ1-1 and V is TRBV6-1; no firm D call. V was trimmed by 2 bases and J by 0 bases, leaving 13 bases between them. The CDR3 is 16 residues long. Per germline, CDR1 MNHNS and CDR2 SASEGT. The CDR3 sequence: CASSERIFGMNTEAFF. Here the CDR3 DNA reads TGTGCCAGCAGTGAAAGGATTTTCGGGATGAACACTGAAGCTTTCTTT.

Only one count was recorded for this clone. The CDR3 protein is CASSPSGGNYGYTF. DNA for the CDR3: TGTGCCAGCAGCCCCAGCGGGGGTAACTATGGCTACACCTTC. V and J are TRBV6-5 and TRBJ1-2; tentative D call: TRBD1 (5 bases). The CDR3 spans 14 residues. Germline CDR1 and CDR2: MNHEY and SVGAGI. Trimming shortened V by 6 bases and J by 1 base, and 12 bases separated the two germline ends.

The rearrangement joins TRBV2 to TRBJ1-1; maybe TRBD1 (5 bases). Germline-derived CDR1 and CDR2 are SNHLY and FYNNEI. This CDR3 contains 14 residues. V lost 4 bases, J lost 4 bases, and 13 bases lay in between. The CDR3 region is CASSAAGSSTEAFF. CDR3 nucleotides: TGTGCCAGCAGTGCGGCAGGGTCGAGCACTGAAGCTTTCTTT.

This clone was found once. CDR3 in amino acids: CASRAQSSYEQYF. CDR3 coding DNA: TGTGCCAGCAGAGCGCAGAGCTCCTACGAGCAGTACTTC. The chain links TRBV6-5 to TRBJ2-7; D ambiguous. V gave up 6 bases and J gave up 0 bases, with 9 bases separating them. The CDR3 spans 13 residues. Germline loops: CDR1 MNHEY, CDR2 SVGAGI.

The V call is TRBV5-5, the J call TRBJ1-5; 7 bases align to TRBD1. V lost 1 base, J lost 1 base, and 8 bases stayed unmatched. CDR3 length: 17 residues. Per germline, CDR1 SGHKS and CDR2 YYEKEE (reference sequence). For the CDR3, the DNA is TGTGCCAGCAGCTTGACTGAAGGAGGGGGCAGCAATCAGCCCCAGCATTTT. Amino acids: CASSLTEGGGSNQPQHF. The full variable domain, its missing parts supplied by reference TRBV5-5 and TRBJ1-5, is DAGVTQSPTHLIKTRGQQVTLRCSPISGHKSVSWYQQVLGQGPQFIFQYYEKEERGRGNFPDRFSARQFPNYSSELNVNALLLGDSALYLCASSLTEGGGSNQPQHFGDGTRLSIL.

This clone was seen a few times. The chain links TRBV7-9 to TRBJ1-6, with a possible D match to TRBD1 (5 bases). CDR1 and CDR2 from the germline V gene are SEHNR and FQNEAQ (reference sequence). V was pared by 6 bases and J by 3 bases, with 12 bases between. The CDR3 runs to 15 residues. For the CDR3, the DNA is TGTGCCAGCAGTCCGGACGACAGCTATAATTCACCCCTCCACTTT. Residues: CASSPDDSYNSPLHF.

The J gene is TRBJ1-1, the V gene TRBV30, with D unclear. The CDR3 loop spans 12 amino acids. V dropped 5 bases and J dropped 4 bases, with 11 bases sitting between them. Germline CDR1 and CDR2: GTSNPN and SVGIG (reference sequence). This CDR3 is CAWGRVSTEAFF. CDR3 sequence (DNA): TGTGCCTGGGGGCGAGTATCCACTGAAGCTTTCTTT.

The chain recombines TRBV4-3 with TRBJ1-2; 8 positions match TRBD1. The CDR3 is 14 residues long. Trimming took 6 bases from V and 3 from J; bases not matched to a gene: 6. Germline lookup yields CDR1 LGHNA and CDR2 YSLEER. CDR3 nucleotide sequence: TGCGCCAGCAGTCCCGACAGGGGATACTATGGCTACACCTTC. It codes for CASSPDRGYYGYTF.

This clone was counted once. V and J are TRBV5-1 and TRBJ1-1, with D possibly TRBD1 on 6 matching bases. V gave up 4 bases and J gave up 5 bases, with 12 bases separating them. Germline loops: CDR1 SGHRS, CDR2 YFSETQ. This CDR3 contains 13 residues. In DNA form, the CDR3 reads TGCGCCAGCAGCGACACAGGGTGGACTGAAGCTTTCTTT. Translated: CASSDTGWTEAFF. Variable domain in full (rest from reference TRBV5-1 and TRBJ1-1): KAGVTQTPRYLIKTRGQQVTLSCSPISGHRSVSWYQQTPGQGLQFLFEYFSETQRNKGNFPGRFSGRQFSNSRSEMNVSTLELGDSALYLCASSDTGWTEAFFGQGTRLTVV.

The chain joins TRBV18 to TRBJ2-3, with D unresolved. The V end was cut by 6 bases, the J end by 3 bases, with 10 bases between. CDR1 KGHSH and CDR2 LQKENI come from the germline V gene. The CDR3 sequence is 13 residues long. CDR3 amino acids: CASSPPVTDTQYF. Written as DNA, the CDR3 is TGTGCCAGCTCTCCGCCGGTAACAGATACGCAGTATTTT. The complete variable domain, with remaining parts taken from reference TRBV18 and TRBJ2-3, reads NAGVMQNPRHLVRRRGQEARLRCSPMKGHSHVYWYRQLPEEGLKFMVYLQKENIIDESGMPKERFSAEFPKEGPSILRIQQVVRGDSAAYFCASSPPVTDTQYFGPGTRLTVL.

The chain combines TRBV9 with TRBJ1-2; the D is unclear. V was pared by 0 bases and J by 8 bases, with 14 bases between. This CDR3 has 14 amino acids. Looked up from germline, CDR1 is SGDLS and CDR2 is YYNGEE. The CDR3 DNA is TGTGCCAGCAGCGTAGAGTTGGAGGGTTGGGGCTACACCTTC. As protein: CASSVELEGWGYTF.

Of note for this clone: This may stem from a read error, because a much larger clone lies one nucleotide away. The rearrangement uses TRBV6-2 or TRBV6-3 and TRBJ1-6, with 7 bases matching TRBD1. This CDR3 has 19 amino acids. Germline assignment: CDR1 MNHEY and CDR2 SVGEGT. V dropped 0 bases and J dropped 4; count of bases not matched to a gene: 12. The CDR3 reads CASSYSAYNRGPYNSPLHF. CDR3 coding DNA: TGTGCCAGCAGTTACTCGGCTTACAACAGGGGACCGTATAATTCACCCCTCCACTTT.

V usage is TRBV6-5 and J usage is TRBJ1-1, with D tentatively TRBD1 (6 bases). V lost 0 bases and J lost 3, with 11 bases in between. The CDR3 is 15 residues long. CDR1 is MNHEY and CDR2 is SVGAGI in the germline V gene. For the CDR3, the DNA is TGTGCCAGCAGTTACTCAGGGGGAGGGGACACTGAAGCTTTCTTT. Its translation is CASSYSGGGDTEAFF.

The CDR3 nucleotides are TGTGCCAGCAGGGGAGTCCCGGGACAGGGGTCGAACTCTGGAAACACCATATATTTT. Translating it yields CASRGVPGQGSNSGNTIYF. This rearrangement joins TRBV28 to TRBJ1-3; TRBD1 aligns across 10 bases. Trimming cost V 6 bases and J 0 bases; bases outside gene matches: 14. CDR1 MDHEN and CDR2 SYDVKM come from the germline V gene. The CDR3 is 19 amino acids. Based on the CDR3 plus reference TRBV28 and TRBJ1-3, the full variable domain is DVKVTQSSRYLVKRTGEKVFLECVQDMDHENMFWYRQDPGLGLRLIYFSYDVKMKEKGDIPEGYSVSREKKERFSLILESASTNQTSMYLCASRGVPGQGSNSGNTIYFGEGSWLTVV.

The chain is built from TRBV7-9 and TRBJ2-5; the D is unclear. The CDR3 has 14 amino acids. Trimming cost V 5 bases and J 5 bases, with 15 bases left between them. CDR1 is SEHNR and CDR2 is FQNEAQ in the germline V gene (reference sequence). CDR3 sequence: CASSPLGGLETQYF. The CDR3 DNA reads TGTGCCAGCAGCCCCCTAGGCGGTCTGGAGACCCAGTACTTC.

J is TRBJ2-3 and V is TRBV11-2, with D perhaps matching TRBD2 (5 bases). CDR3 length: 15 residues. The V and J ends lost 3 bases and 2 bases respectively, with 12 bases between them. Germline V gene data show CDR1 as SGHAT and CDR2 as FQNNGV. The CDR3 loop reads CASSFLRGSTDTQYF. The CDR3 DNA is TGTGCCAGCAGCTTTCTCCGAGGGTCCACAGATACGCAGTATTTT. Variable domain in full (rest from reference TRBV11-2 and TRBJ2-3): EAGVAQSPRYKIIEKRQSVAFWCNPISGHATLYWYQQILGQGPKLLIQFQNNGVVDDSQLPKDRFSAERLKGVDSTLKIQPAKLEDSAVYLCASSFLRGSTDTQYFGPGTRLTVL.

The J gene is TRBJ1-1, the V gene TRBV10-2; no firm D call. The germline CDR1 and CDR2 sequences are WSHSY and SAAADI. This CDR3 spans 13 amino acids. V was cut by 2 bases and J by 4 bases, with 8 bases left in between. The CDR3 spells CASSEVRGTEAFF. The DNA for the CDR3 is TGCGCCAGCAGTGAGGTCCGAGGCACTGAAGCTTTCTTT.

V is TRBV27 and J is TRBJ1-1, with a weak D call TRBD1 (6 bases). Trimming took off 2 bases at V and 12 bases at J, with 13 bases between the two ends. The CDR3 has 12 residues. The germline gives CDR1 MNHEY, CDR2 SMNVEV (reference sequence). This chain's CDR3 is CASSLTGTRPFF. The CDR3 nucleotides are TGTGCCAGCAGTTTAACCGGGACAAGGCCTTTCTTT.

The rearrangement joins TRBV5-1 to TRBJ2-3, with 9 bases lining up with TRBD2. The CDR3 totals 15 residues. Germline loops: CDR1 SGHRS, CDR2 YFSETQ. The J segment lost 2 bases and the V segment lost 4 bases, leaving 5 bases of the junction unmatched. As DNA, the CDR3 is TGCGCCAGCAGCGAGCGGGGGGTGGTCACAGATACGCAGTATTTT. Protein product: CASSERGVVTDTQYF.

The chain couples TRBV30 to TRBJ1-1; D gene ambiguous. Trimming removed 0 bases at V and 9 bases at J, with 11 bases between. CDR3 length: 12 amino acids. Per germline, CDR1 GTSNPN and CDR2 SVGIG (reference sequence). This CDR3 is CAWSVGSSKAFF. CDR3 nucleotides: TGTGCCTGGAGTGTAGGTAGTAGCAAAGCTTTCTTT.

This clone has just a few counts. The rearrangement joins TRBV5-1 to TRBJ1-2, with 9 positions matching TRBD1. The V segment lost 1 base and the J segment 8 bases; nucleotides outside the gene matches: 15. This CDR3 has 17 residues. Germline values: CDR1 SGHRS, CDR2 YFSETQ. The CDR3: CASSLRAGTGKVRGYTF. The DNA of the CDR3 is TGCGCCAGCAGCTTGCGGGCCGGGACAGGGAAAGTTAGGGGCTACACCTTC.

The rearrangement joins TRBV4-2 to TRBJ2-2; TRBD1 might be the D (6 bases). The germline V gene has CDR1 LGHNA and CDR2 YNFKEQ. This CDR3 contains 15 residues. The V and J ends lost 4 bases and 2 bases respectively, with 11 bases between them. The CDR3 sequence: CASSPGAANTGELFF. The DNA for the CDR3 is TGTGCCAGCAGCCCAGGGGCGGCCAACACCGGGGAGCTGTTTTTT.

The chain links TRBV11-1 to TRBJ2-3; TRBD2 matches 15 bases. The CDR3 runs to 16 residues. Germline-derived CDR1 and CDR2 are SGHAT and FQDESV (reference sequence). V gave up 5 bases and J gave up 7 bases; unmatched junction bases: 7. This CDR3 reads CASSVRTSGGANTQYF. The CDR3 nucleotides are TGTGCCAGCAGCGTCCGGACTAGCGGGGGGGCCAATACGCAGTATTTT.

This clone appeared once. This chain uses TRBV4-3 with TRBJ1-1; a weak D match, TRBD1 (5 bases). Trimming shortened V by 0 bases and J by 4 bases, and 18 bases separated the two germline ends. Germline CDR1 and CDR2: LGHNA and YSLEER. This CDR3 region has 17 residues. Here the CDR3 DNA reads TGCGCCAGCAGCCAAGAAGTACCCGGCAGGGCCCGCACTGAAGCTTTCTTT. This codes for CASSQEVPGRARTEAFF.

This chain uses TRBV3-1 (or the pseudogene TRBV3-2) with TRBJ2-1; D remains ambiguous. V was clipped by 4 bases and J by 7 bases, with 8 bases between them. The CDR3 has 12 residues. The germline CDR1 and CDR2 sequences are LGHDT and YNNKEL (reference sequence). CDR3 sequence: CASSPFTNEQFF. CDR3 DNA: TGTGCCAGCAGCCCCTTTACAAATGAGCAGTTCTTC.

The chain joins TRBV9 to TRBJ1-4; D call uncertain. V lost 1 base to trimming and J lost 8 bases, with 12 bases between them. Germline V gene data show CDR1 as SGDLS and CDR2 as YYNGEE. This CDR3 is 14 amino acids long. DNA of the CDR3: TGTGCCAGCAGCGTAAGCCCCGCGGGGGAAAAACTGTTTTTT. It translates to CASSVSPAGEKLFF.

V is TRBV7-2 and J is TRBJ1-5; TRBD1 is a possible D gene (5 bases). The germline gives CDR1 SGHTA, CDR2 FQGNSA. V lost 1 base and J 9 bases, leaving 13 bases between the germline ends. The CDR3 totals 14 residues. The chain's CDR3 is CASSLGGLGRPQHF. The CDR3 bases are TGTGCCAGCAGCTTAGGGGGCCTGGGTAGGCCCCAGCATTTT. The variable domain in full, with the rest retrieved from reference TRBV7-2 and TRBJ1-5, is GAGVSQSPSNKVTEKGKDVELRCDPISGHTALYWYRQSLGQGLEFLIYFQGNSAPDKSGLPSDRFSAERTGGSVSTLTIQRTQQEDSAVYLCASSLGGLGRPQHFGDGTRLSIL.

CDR3 loop: CATSRVDRAETQYF. CDR3 in DNA: TGTGCCACCAGCAGAGTCGACAGGGCAGAGACCCAGTACTTC. The chain is built from TRBV15 and TRBJ2-5, with 7 bases lining up with TRBD1. V dropped 1 base and J dropped 4; count of bases not matched to a gene: 3. Germline loops: CDR1 LNHNV, CDR2 YYDKDF (reference sequence). This CDR3 contains 14 residues.

The chain carries TRBV15 and TRBJ1-4; D is possibly TRBD1 (5 bases). The CDR3 runs to 12 residues. The ends were cut back, 5 bases at V and 7 bases at J, with 8 bases in the middle. Per germline, CDR1 LNHNV and CDR2 YYDKDF (reference sequence). CDR3 loop: CATSSGVEKLFF. The CDR3 region has the DNA TGTGCCACCAGCTCGGGGGTTGAAAAACTGTTTTTT.

This chain connects TRBV5-6 to TRBJ2-1, with a weak D call TRBD2 (6 bases). Between the trimmed V and J ends, which lost 4 bases and 5 bases, there was a span of 22 bases. The CDR3 length is 17 residues. CDR1 and CDR2 from the germline V gene are SGHDT and YYEEEE. CDR3 coding DNA: TGTGCCAGCAGCGTGGGCCGGGGCGTGGGGGGAAACAATGAGCAGTTCTTC. Its translation: CASSVGRGVGGNNEQFF.

The chain is built from TRBV6-5 and TRBJ1-2; 10 bases are a match to TRBD1. The germline gives CDR1 MNHEY, CDR2 SVGAGI. The CDR3 has 15 residues. J was trimmed by 4 bases and V by 6 bases; bases with no gene match: 8. The CDR3 region has the DNA TGTGCCAGCAGAGGGGACAGGGGTGGACCCTATGGCTACACCTTC. Translated: CASRGDRGGPYGYTF.